One and the same sample provided the 32 T cell receptor beta chains below, sequenced in a study of OX40 agonist ivuxolimab in advanced cancers. To prepare the library, the immunoSEQ multiplex PCR assay was applied. This is the immuneACCESS table as TCRdb keeps it, with only in-frame sequences that have V and J called. A part of the clones is gone; compared with another copy, unresolved V genes explain less than half, and the rest is unexplained. Present in this sample are some 86,000 clones, around 94% of which were seen just once. The leading ten clones occupy over 9% of the sample. The sequenced sample was CD4+ or CD8+ T cells sorted from blood, obtained in a trial of the OX40 agonist ivuxolimab. The receptors were gathered from an adult with an advanced solid tumor such as melanoma, head and neck, liver or kidney cancer.

V and J are TRBV9 and TRBJ2-3; perhaps TRBD1 as D (5 bases). V was cut by 4 bases and J by 0 bases, with 12 bases left in between. Germline loops: CDR1 SGDLS, CDR2 YYNGEE. The CDR3 is made up of 15 amino acids. CDR3 sequence (DNA): TGTGCCAGCAGCACCGGAGACAGCAGCACAGATACGCAGTATTTT. As protein: CASSTGDSSTDTQYF.

The J gene is TRBJ1-1, the V gene TRBV18; D is possibly TRBD1 (6 bases). This CDR3 has 13 residues. Germline values: CDR1 KGHSH, CDR2 LQKENI. V lost 3 bases, J lost 4 bases, and 9 bases lay in between. CDR3 amino acids: CASSPGAGTEAFF. The CDR3 DNA sequence: TGTGCCAGCTCACCGGGGGCTGGCACTGAAGCTTTCTTT.

The rearrangement uses TRBV5-1 and TRBJ2-7; 9 bases are a match to TRBD1. V dropped 0 bases and J dropped 1; count of bases not matched to a gene: 2. This CDR3 has 15 residues. Per the germline V gene, CDR1 is SGHRS and CDR2 is YFSETQ. In DNA, the CDR3 is TGCGCCAGCAGCTTGGACAGGGGGCTATCCTACGAGCAGTACTTC. As protein: CASSLDRGLSYEQYF.

The rearrangement joins TRBV7-9 to TRBJ1-2, with D perhaps TRBD1 (5 bases). The CDR3 totals 16 residues. In germline, CDR1 is SEHNR, CDR2 FQNEAQ (reference sequence). Trimming left V 6 bases short and J 4 bases short, with 21 bases between. CDR3 residues: CASRSPLGAGLYGYTF. The CDR3 DNA follows: TGTGCCAGCAGATCGCCTTTAGGGGCCGGGCTCTATGGCTACACCTTC.

V is TRBV4-1 and J is TRBJ1-2; D is uncertain. Germline CDR1 reads MGHRA; CDR2 reads YSYEKL. V was pared by 5 bases and J by 5 bases, with 18 bases between. This CDR3 region has 15 residues. CDR3 sequence: CASSAPQSDLYGYTF. The CDR3 coding sequence is TGCGCCAGCAGCGCTCCCCAATCCGACCTTTATGGCTACACCTTC.

The chain carries TRBV6-4 and TRBJ1-5; D gene ambiguous. The V and J ends lost 3 bases and 4 bases respectively, with 10 bases between them. CDR1 is MRHNA and CDR2 is SNTAGT in the germline V gene. The CDR3 loop spans 14 amino acids. The CDR3 DNA reads TGTGCCAGCAGTGAAGGTGAGGGAAATCAGCCCCAGCATTTT. Its translation is CASSEGEGNQPQHF.

The chain joins TRBV28 to TRBJ2-1; 7 nucleotides match TRBD1. The CDR3 contains 13 residues. The trim removed 6 bases at V and 3 bases at J, leaving 2 bases unmatched. From germline, CDR1 is MDHEN and CDR2 SYDVKM. The CDR3 DNA reads TGTGCCAGCAGAGCAGGGGGCTACAATGAGCAGTTCTTC. It is translated as CASRAGGYNEQFF.

The rearrangement uses TRBV29-1 and TRBJ1-2; TRBD1 is a possible D gene (5 bases). Germline lookup yields CDR1 SQVTM and CDR2 ANQGSEA. Between the trimmed V and J ends, which lost 6 bases and 7 bases, there was a span of 15 bases. The CDR3 contains 12 residues. This CDR3 reads CSVPSGGSGYTF. CDR3 in DNA: TGCAGCGTCCCCTCCGGGGGAAGTGGCTACACCTTC.

This chain connects TRBV19 to TRBJ2-7; D is perhaps TRBD1 or TRBD2 (5 bases each). This CDR3 region has 11 residues. V dropped 3 bases and J dropped 7 bases, with 7 bases sitting between them. Germline V gene sequence: CDR1 LNHDA, CDR2 SQIVND (reference sequence). The CDR3 region is CASSMGTEQYF. The CDR3 DNA sequence: TGTGCCAGTAGTATGGGGACGGAGCAGTACTTC. The full variable domain, rest sourced from reference TRBV19 and TRBJ2-7, is DGGITQSPKYLFRKEGQNVTLSCEQNLNHDAMYWYRQDPGQGLRLIYYSQIVNDFQKGDIAEGYSVSREKKESFPLTVTSAQKNPTAFYLCASSMGTEQYFGPGTRLTVT.

This rearrangement joins TRBV30 to TRBJ1-6; D gene ambiguous. Trimming shortened V by 1 base and J by 7 bases, and 8 bases separated the two germline ends. The germline CDR1 and CDR2 sequences are GTSNPN and SVGIG (reference sequence). CDR3 length equals 13 residues. The CDR3 here is CAWSGQVNSPLHF. The CDR3 DNA is TGTGCCTGGAGTGGGCAGGTCAATTCACCCCTCCACTTT.

This chain connects TRBV5-5 to TRBJ2-1; perhaps TRBD1 as D (6 bases). V gave up 0 bases and J gave up 4 bases, with 11 bases separating them. Germline V gene data show CDR1 as SGHKS and CDR2 as YYEKEE (reference sequence). The CDR3 covers 15 residues. CDR3 nucleotide sequence: TGTGCCAGCAGCTTGGAGTGGACAGTGTACAATGAGCAGTTCTTC. Amino acid sequence: CASSLEWTVYNEQFF.

The chain joins TRBV4-1 to TRBJ2-7; a possible D gene is TRBD2 (6 bases). CDR1 MGHRA and CDR2 YSYEKL come from the germline V gene. Trimming cost V 0 bases and J 0 bases, with 12 bases left between them. The CDR3 covers 16 residues. CDR3 sequence: CASSQDGRSSSYEQYF. CDR3 sequence (DNA): TGCGCCAGCAGCCAAGATGGGAGGTCCTCCTCCTACGAGCAGTACTTC.

This clone showed up just once. The chain couples TRBV7-9 to TRBJ2-7, with no clear D. V was pared by 0 bases and J by 3 bases, with 9 bases between. The CDR3 sequence is 14 residues long. CDR1 and CDR2 from the germline V gene are SEHNR and FQNEAQ (reference sequence). CDR3 sequence: CASSLAHSFYEQYF. DNA for the CDR3: TGTGCCAGCAGCTTAGCCCACAGCTTCTACGAGCAGTACTTC.

The table lists this clone with a count of one. The chain recombines TRBV27 with TRBJ1-2; D is unresolved. The CDR3 has 13 residues. CDR1 is MNHEY, CDR2 SMNVEV, per germline (reference sequence). Trimming removed 3 bases from V and 8 bases from J, with 13 bases in between. The CDR3 sequence is CASSLGEGSGYTF. The CDR3 DNA sequence: TGTGCCAGCAGTTTGGGTGAAGGGTCCGGCTACACCTTC.

The chain joins TRBV18 to TRBJ1-1; TRBD1 is a possible D gene (5 bases). The CDR3 runs to 15 residues. Trimming left V 6 bases short and J 5 bases short, with 19 bases between. Germline CDR1 and CDR2: KGHSH and LQKENI. Here the CDR3 DNA reads TGTGCCAGCTCGCCTTCCGGGGGGATCGAGACTGAAGCTTTCTTT. This codes for CASSPSGGIETEAFF. The full variable domain, its missing parts supplied by reference TRBV18 and TRBJ1-1, is NAGVMQNPRHLVRRRGQEARLRCSPMKGHSHVYWYRQLPEEGLKFMVYLQKENIIDESGMPKERFSAEFPKEGPSILRIQQVVRGDSAAYFCASSPSGGIETEAFFGQGTRLTVV.

The V and J genes are TRBV6-1 and TRBJ2-3; 13 bases are a match to TRBD2. Germline trimming cut 2 bases from V and 3 bases from J; bases unmatched to any gene: 5. Germline V gene lookup returns CDR1 MNHNS and CDR2 SASEGT. CDR3 length equals 17 residues. The CDR3 here is CASSERLAGGMTDTQYF. The CDR3 nucleotides read TGTGCCAGCAGTGAAAGACTAGCGGGGGGAATGACAGATACGCAGTATTTT.

As DNA, the CDR3 is TGTGCCAGCAGCGGGGTGGATAACACTGAAGCTTTCTTT. Its translation is CASSGVDNTEAFF. The chain couples TRBV7-9 to TRBJ1-1, with D uncertain. Trimming stripped 5 bases from V and 2 bases from J, with 9 bases between. Per germline, CDR1 SEHNR and CDR2 FQNEAQ (reference sequence). The CDR3 loop spans 13 amino acids.

V is TRBV27 and J is TRBJ1-5; D gene unclear. Trimming cost V 5 bases and J 0 bases, with 8 bases left between them. CDR3 size: 14 residues. Germline CDR1 MNHEY, CDR2 SMNVEV (reference sequence). Here the CDR3 reads CASSRLSSNQPQHF. In nucleotides, the CDR3 is TGTGCCAGCAGTCGACTCAGTAGCAATCAGCCCCAGCATTTT.

The rearrangement joins TRBV11-2 to TRBJ2-7, with D unclear. The CDR3 length is 14 residues. The ends were cut back, 1 base at V and 0 bases at J, with 7 bases in the middle. In germline, CDR1 is SGHAT, CDR2 FQNNGV. This CDR3 reads CASSLAANSYEQYF. The CDR3 DNA is TGTGCCAGCAGCTTAGCGGCTAACTCCTACGAGCAGTACTTC.

This rearrangement joins TRBV7-8 to TRBJ2-5, with unresolved D. This CDR3 has 14 residues. V was clipped by 2 bases and J by 5 bases, with 12 bases between them. The germline CDR1 and CDR2 sequences are SGHVS and FQNEAQ. The DNA for the CDR3 is TGTGCCAGCAGCTTATTTGAACTTGGGGAGACCCAGTACTTC. Translation: CASSLFELGETQYF.

The rearrangement joins TRBV20-1 to TRBJ1-1; D gene ambiguous. The V gene lost 6 bases and the J gene lost 1 base, with 6 bases spanning the gap. This CDR3 comprises 11 residues. CDR1 is DFQATT and CDR2 is SNEGSKA in the germline V gene (reference sequence). CDR3 residues: CSATWNTEAFF. The CDR3 DNA is TGCAGTGCCACATGGAACACTGAAGCTTTCTTT.

This chain links TRBV11-2 with TRBJ1-1; D possibly corresponds to TRBD1 (6 bases). CDR1 and CDR2 from the germline V gene are SGHAT and FQNNGV. The CDR3 extends over 13 amino acids. Trimming shortened V by 0 bases and J by 11 bases, and 13 bases separated the two germline ends. The CDR3 loop reads CASSLDPGDSAFF. CDR3 DNA sequence: TGTGCCAGCAGCTTAGATCCAGGGGATTCGGCTTTCTTT.

The chain carries TRBV2 and TRBJ1-5; 7 nucleotides align to TRBD1. Germline trimming cut 5 bases from V and 6 bases from J; bases unmatched to any gene: 10. CDR3 length: 15 amino acids. The germline CDR1 and CDR2 sequences are SNHLY and FYNNEI. CDR3: CASSSGTATGQPQHF. The CDR3 DNA reads as TGTGCCAGCAGTTCCGGGACAGCCACGGGTCAGCCCCAGCATTTT.

The chain couples TRBV4-1 to TRBJ1-1, with D possibly being TRBD1 (5 bases). This CDR3 comprises 15 residues. Per germline, CDR1 MGHRA and CDR2 YSYEKL. V lost 1 base and J lost 1, with 10 bases in between. The CDR3 region is CASSQVGTGNTEAFF. DNA for the CDR3: TGCGCCAGCAGCCAAGTGGGGACGGGGAACACTGAAGCTTTCTTT.

The chain has TRBV19 and TRBJ1-6; 10 positions match TRBD1. With 3 bases clipped from V and 9 bases from J, the junction kept 5 bases outside the gene matches. The length of the CDR3 is 15 residues. Germline CDR1 LNHDA, CDR2 SQIVND (reference sequence). In DNA form, the CDR3 reads TGTGCCAGTAGTATGGGGACAGGGGTGAGTTCACCCCTCCACTTT. It is translated as CASSMGTGVSSPLHF.

The chain carries TRBV27 and TRBJ2-5; D is unclear. The J call is doubtful: the DNA matches TRBJ2-7 better. The CDR3 length is 15 residues. The germline CDR1 and CDR2 sequences are MNHEY and SMNVEV (reference sequence). CDR3 loop: CASGIKSNLHYEQYF. The CDR3 DNA follows: TGTGCCAGCGGAATAAAATCCAATCTGCACTACGAGCAGTACTTC.

V and J are TRBV2 and TRBJ2-3; D uncertain. The V end was cut by 1 base, the J end by 6 bases, with 2 bases between. The CDR3 loop spans 11 amino acids. CDR1 and CDR2 (germline): SNHLY, FYNNEI. CDR3 in amino acids: CASSEGDTQYF. CDR3 nucleotides: TGTGCCAGCAGTGAAGGGGATACGCAGTATTTT. The full variable domain, completed using reference TRBV2 and TRBJ2-3, is EPEVTQTPSHQVTQMGQEVILRCVPISNHLYFYWYRQILGQKVEFLVSFYNNEISEKSEIFDDQFSVERPDGSNFTLKIRSTKLEDSAMYFCASSEGDTQYFGPGTRLTVL.

This sequence joins TRBV19 and TRBJ1-6; possible D gene TRBD1, 5 bases. Trimming left V 4 bases short and J 8 bases short, with 9 bases between. Germline-derived CDR1 and CDR2 are LNHDA and SQIVND (reference sequence). CDR3 length: 13 residues. CDR3 sequence reads: CASSKGLYSPLHF. The CDR3 DNA sequence: TGTGCCAGTAGTAAGGGACTATATTCACCCCTCCACTTT.

This chain uses TRBV28 with TRBJ2-1; 14 nucleotides line up with TRBD2. J was trimmed by 8 bases and V by 9 bases; bases with no gene match: 3. CDR1 and CDR2 (germline): MDHEN, SYDVKM. This CDR3 is 13 amino acids long. The CDR3 DNA is TGTGCCAGTGGACTAGCGGGAGGCTATGAGCAGTTCTTC. As protein: CASGLAGGYEQFF. Complete variable domain (other parts from reference TRBV28 and TRBJ2-1): DVKVTQSSRYLVKRTGEKVFLECVQDMDHENMFWYRQDPGLGLRLIYFSYDVKMKEKGDIPEGYSVSREKKERFSLILESASTNQTSMYLCASGLAGGYEQFFGPGTRLTVL.

The J gene is TRBJ2-5, the V gene TRBV15; 10 positions match TRBD1. Per the germline V gene, CDR1 is LNHNV and CDR2 is YYDKDF (reference sequence). V lost 3 bases to trimming and J lost 2 bases; unmatched junction nucleotides: 3. The CDR3 spans 15 residues. Written as DNA, the CDR3 is TGTGCCACCAGCAGGCCGGGACAGGGGCAAGAGACCCAGTACTTC. This sequence encodes CATSRPGQGQETQYF. The complete variable domain, with remaining parts taken from reference TRBV15 and TRBJ2-5, reads DAMVIQNPRYQVTQFGKPVTLSCSQTLNHNVMYWYQQKSSQAPKLLFHYYDKDFNNEADTPDNFQSRRPNTSFCFLDIRSPGLGDTAMYLCATSRPGQGQETQYFGPGTRLLVL.

The rearrangement joins TRBV7-9 to TRBJ2-7; 9 bases match TRBD2. Germline V lookup: CDR1 SEHNR, CDR2 FQNEAQ (reference sequence). V was pared by 5 bases and J by 4 bases, with 6 bases of the junction left unmatched. This CDR3 contains 14 residues. This CDR3 is CASSATSGIYEQYF. The CDR3 coding sequence is TGTGCCAGCAGCGCGACTAGCGGAATTTACGAGCAGTACTTC.

The gene calls are TRBV7-9 and TRBJ2-7; tentative D call: TRBD2 (6 bases). This CDR3 has 16 amino acids. Germline V gene sequence: CDR1 SEHNR, CDR2 FQNEAQ (reference sequence). Trimming cost V 0 bases and J 7 bases, with 19 bases left between them. CDR3: CASSLAGRGTLGEQYF. The CDR3 DNA sequence: TGTGCCAGCAGCTTAGCGGGTCGGGGGACCCTCGGTGAGCAGTACTTC.